This TCR beta chain was retrieved from a study of blood T cells in healthy people across ages. Overall study findings and caveats: Possibly confounding the expanded clonotype changes was the fact that donor CMV status was unknown.

A J-beta primer mix and a sample-barcoded 5' primer were used in a second PCR of roughly 6 to 12 cycles. Every single cDNA molecule received a tag from a template-switch adaptor with 12 random nucleotides. TCRdb fed the 5' RACE reads into MiXCR, producing one record per CDR3 protein. Here the sample spans 1.4 million or so distinct CDR3 sequences, under 55% being singletons. This clonotype was seen more than once but under ten times. Its antigen is as yet unknown. The donors, aged 6 to 90, were healthy Caucasians from Russia. Every sample yielded at least 6.5 million isolated PBMCs. The CDR3 contains 16 residues. Trimming cost V 3 bases and J 5 bases; bases outside gene matches: 10. CDR1 SGHVS and CDR2 FQNEAQ come from the germline V gene.

This TCR came from a young woman in good health. J is TRBJ2-3 and V is TRBV7-8; 8 nucleotides match TRBD1. Sample: blood. CDR3 amino acids: CASSFYQGQGGDTQYF. The CDR3, as DNA: TGTGCCAGCAGCTTTTATCAAGGACAGGGTGGAGATACGCAGTATTTT.